These 16 T cell receptor beta chains originate from one sample sequenced in a study of T cell repertoires in cytomegalovirus infection (dated by TCRdb to about 2019). TCRdb shows the sequencer as Illumina HiSeq 1500. TCRdb handled the public reads itself, with Q25 trimming in fastp and clone calling in MiXCR, and kept productive beta chains. Rows with a matching CDR3 protein are joined into one entry that keeps the most common DNA and genes. Within this sample are over 150,000 distinct CDR3 sequences, with about 21% of them counted one time only. The top ten constitute approximately 2.9% of the sample. Sample: PBMCs. All receptors come from a human donor in good health (CMV status not recorded). Some clones in this sample may be carry-over from other donors' samples.

Many counts were recorded for this clonotype. CDR3 sequence: CASSLGRNYGYTF. Written as DNA, the CDR3 is TGTGCCAGCAGCCTGGGGAGAAACTATGGCTACACCTTC. The J gene is TRBJ1-2, the V gene TRBV12-3 or TRBV12-4; D uncertain. Deletions cut 6 bases from V and 2 bases from J, with 10 bases between. The CDR3 sequence is 13 residues long.

The rearrangement links TRBV28 to TRBJ2-5; D possibly corresponds to TRBD2 (5 bases). CDR3 length: 15 residues. CDR1 and CDR2 from the germline V gene are MDHEN and SYDVKM. V lost 5 bases and J lost 1, with 14 bases in between. CDR3 nucleotide sequence: TGTGCCAGCAGTAGATCACTAGGGAGCCAAGAGACCCAGTACTTC. Amino acid sequence: CASSRSLGSQETQYF.

V gene TRBV23-1 combines with J gene TRBJ1-1; TRBD1 is a possible D gene (6 bases). TRBV23-1 is recorded as an ORF, its role being uncertain. The length of the CDR3 is 14 residues. With 3 bases removed from V and 6 bases from J, the gap between germline ends came to 14 bases. The CDR3, as DNA: TGCGCCAGCAGTCAGGGCAGGGGAAGTCCTGAAGCTTTCTTT. This translates into CASSQGRGSPEAFF.

This clonotype was seen a handful of times. V gene TRBV4-2 combines with J gene TRBJ1-2; possibly TRBD1 for D (5 bases). The CDR3 covers 16 residues. The germline gives CDR1 LGHNA, CDR2 YNFKEQ. The V gene lost 4 bases and the J gene lost 5 bases, with 20 bases spanning the gap. In nucleotides, the CDR3 is TGTGCCAGCAGCCTGCGGGACGACCCTTTAAAATATGGCTACACCTTC. Translated, it gives CASSLRDDPLKYGYTF.

J is TRBJ1-6 and V is TRBV19; no firm D call. This CDR3 contains 15 residues. V was cut by 5 bases and J by 9 bases, with 17 bases left in between. Germline assignment: CDR1 LNHDA and CDR2 SQIVND (reference sequence). The CDR3, as DNA: TGTGCCAGTAGTCCCCGAGACGGCGGAGGTTCACCCCTCCACTTT. Translation gives CASSPRDGGGSPLHF.

The chain links TRBV7-9 to TRBJ1-5, with D possibly TRBD1 on 6 matching bases. The CDR3 has 14 amino acids. Germline V lookup: CDR1 SEHNR, CDR2 FQNEAQ (reference sequence). V lost 4 bases, J lost 7 bases, and 14 bases lay in between. CDR3 protein: CASSSGGRAQPQHF. For the CDR3, the DNA is TGTGCCAGCAGCTCCGGGGGGCGCGCCCAGCCCCAGCATTTT. The full variable domain, completed using reference TRBV7-9 and TRBJ1-5, is DTGVSQNPRHKITKRGQNVTFRCDPISEHNRLYWYRQTLGQGPEFLTYFQNEAQLEKSRLLSDRFSAERPKGSFSTLEIQRTEQGDSAMYLCASSSGGRAQPQHFGDGTRLSIL.

This clonotype was counted many times. This sequence joins TRBV7-2 and TRBJ1-1; D is perhaps TRBD1 (5 bases). Germline-derived CDR1 and CDR2 are SGHTA and FQGNSA. With 5 bases removed from V and 0 bases from J, the gap between germline ends came to 10 bases. This CDR3 region has 14 residues. This CDR3 is CASSPGTVNTEAFF. Here the CDR3 DNA reads TGTGCCAGCAGCCCAGGGACGGTGAACACTGAAGCTTTCTTT.

The chain combines TRBV5-6 with TRBJ2-7; D is ambiguous. V was trimmed by 4 bases and J by 6 bases, leaving 11 bases between them. CDR3 length: 12 residues. In germline, CDR1 is SGHDT, CDR2 YYEEEE. CDR3 sequence (DNA): TGTGCCAGCAGCCCGTGGTCTGGCGAGCAGTACTTC. It encodes CASSPWSGEQYF.

This clonotype was counted at least ten times. Here the CDR3 reads CATTTGLETQYF. For the CDR3, the DNA is TGTGCCACCACGACAGGACTAGAGACCCAGTACTTC. The rearrangement links TRBV28 to TRBJ2-5; D possibly corresponds to TRBD1 (6 bases). This CDR3 has 12 amino acids. Per the germline V gene, CDR1 is MDHEN and CDR2 is SYDVKM. The V end was cut by 10 bases, the J end by 4 bases, with 13 bases between.

The rearrangement joins TRBV7-9 to TRBJ2-4; D remains ambiguous. The germline gives CDR1 SEHNR, CDR2 FQNEAQ (reference sequence). Trimming stripped 3 bases from V and 3 bases from J, with 3 bases between. The CDR3 totals 12 residues. CDR3 sequence reads: CASSLDKNIQYF. The CDR3 nucleotides are TGTGCCAGCAGCTTGGACAAAAACATTCAGTACTTC.

In its sample, this clonotype was seen a few times. The genes are TRBV11-1 and TRBJ1-1, with 7 nucleotides matching TRBD1. The V and J ends lost 5 bases and 7 bases, in that order; junction bases with no gene match: 7. Germline assignment: CDR1 SGHAT and CDR2 FQDESV (reference sequence). This CDR3 is 13 amino acids long. The CDR3 reads CASSITGDREAFF. The CDR3 DNA follows: TGTGCCAGCAGCATTACAGGGGACCGTGAAGCTTTCTTT.

This clonotype was picked up many times. The CDR3 loop reads CASSFGQVMNEKLFF. The CDR3 DNA reads TGTGCCAGCAGCTTCGGGCAGGTCATGAATGAAAAACTGTTTTTT. The genes are TRBV7-2 and TRBJ1-4; D unclear. Germline V gene data show CDR1 as SGHTA and CDR2 as FQGNSA. The CDR3 has 15 amino acids. Between the trimmed V and J ends, which lost 3 bases and 5 bases, there was a span of 13 bases. Looking up the rest from reference TRBV7-2 and TRBJ1-4 gives the full variable domain: GAGVSQSPSNKVTEKGKDVELRCDPISGHTALYWYRQSLGQGLEFLIYFQGNSAPDKSGLPSDRFSAERTGGSVSTLTIQRTQQEDSAVYLCASSFGQVMNEKLFFGSGTQLSVL.

With respect to this clonotype: It may be a read error: a sequence one base away is much more abundant. The chain has TRBV12-3 or TRBV12-4 and TRBJ1-1; D call uncertain. V lost 6 bases, J lost 0 bases, and 11 bases lay in between. This CDR3 spans 14 amino acids. The CDR3 nucleotides are TGTGCCAGCAGACATAGGAGATTGAACACTGAAGCTTTCTTT. Residues: CASRHRRLNTEAFF.

The chain combines TRBV9 with TRBJ2-1; D possibly corresponds to TRBD2 (6 bases). The germline gives CDR1 SGDLS, CDR2 YYNGEE. V was shortened by 1 base and J by 5 bases, with 10 bases between the two germline ends. The CDR3 spans 14 residues. In nucleotides, the CDR3 is TGTGCCAGCAGCGTATTAGCGGAGAACAATGAGCAGTTCTTC. Translating it yields CASSVLAENNEQFF.

The chain uses TRBV6-2 or TRBV6-3 and TRBJ2-7, with D perhaps TRBD1 (6 bases). The CDR3 totals 14 residues. Trimming cost V 6 bases and J 7 bases, with 19 bases left between them. Per germline, CDR1 MNHEY and CDR2 SVGEGT. CDR3 amino acids: CASRHGQKAWEQYF. The CDR3 DNA reads as TGTGCCAGCAGACACGGACAGAAAGCCTGGGAGCAGTACTTC.

This clonotype was seen only a few times. This chain links TRBV28 with TRBJ2-7, with 7 bases identical to TRBD1. The V gene's germline CDR1 is MDHEN and CDR2 SYDVKM. The CDR3 is made up of 14 amino acids. The V gene end was trimmed by 4 bases and the J gene end by 1 base; junction bases not matched to a gene: 4. CDR3 protein: CASSSSDRSYEQYF. DNA of the CDR3: TGTGCCAGCAGTTCGTCGGACAGGTCCTACGAGCAGTACTTC.